One sample yielded the 18 T cell receptor beta chains listed below, sequenced in a study of T cells after yellow fever vaccination. TCRdb itself ran the 5' RACE reads through MiXCR, one entry per CDR3 protein. The sample gives hundreds of thousands of distinct CDR3 sequences, about a sixth of which show up once; roughly 17% is in the top ten. The sample here was PBMCs, taken about 5 days after the first yellow fever vaccination. Receptors were obtained from a man between 18 and 29 years old who received the YFV17D yellow fever vaccine.

This clonotype was counted a few times. The chain links TRBV12-3 or TRBV12-4 to TRBJ2-1; possible D gene TRBD2, 7 bases. There are 14 residues in the CDR3. The V and J ends lost 8 bases and 6 bases respectively, with 17 bases between them. The CDR3: CASHSGGPGNEQFF. The CDR3 DNA is TGTGCCAGCCATTCCGGGGGGCCCGGCAATGAGCAGTTCTTC.

The chain recombines TRBV7-3 with TRBJ2-1, with TRBD1 matching 9 bases. Germline loops: CDR1 SGHTA, CDR2 FQGTGA. The CDR3 has 14 amino acids. J was trimmed by 12 bases and V by 8 bases; bases with no gene match: 14. CDR3 loop: CASSTGTGNHGQFF. For the CDR3, the DNA is TGTGCCAGCTCGACCGGGACAGGGAACCATGGGCAGTTCTTC.

The CDR3: CSAPRTSGGAADTQYF. The CDR3 coding sequence is TGCAGTGCCCCTAGGACTAGCGGGGGGGCCGCAGATACGCAGTATTTT. This chain links TRBV20-1 with TRBJ2-3; 15 bases map to TRBD2. Germline assignment: CDR1 DFQATT and CDR2 SNEGSKA (reference sequence). The CDR3 is 16 residues long. The trim removed 6 bases at V and 4 bases at J, leaving 8 bases unmatched.

This clonotype was seen a handful of times. The genes are TRBV15 and TRBJ2-4; D could derive from TRBD1 or TRBD2 (5 bases each). Trimming pared 3 bases from V and 8 bases from J, leaving 14 bases between. CDR3 length: 14 amino acids. Germline V gives CDR1 LNHNV, CDR2 YYDKDF (reference sequence). CDR3 coding DNA: TGTGCCACCAGCAGGGGTTTGGGACCGGACATTCAGTACTTC. It specifies CATSRGLGPDIQYF.

This clonotype was picked up a small number of times. The V and J genes are TRBV7-3 and TRBJ2-1; D unresolved. The CDR3 has 13 amino acids. The germline V and J ends were trimmed by 5 bases and 9 bases, with 14 bases remaining between them. The germline gives CDR1 SGHTA, CDR2 FQGTGA. This CDR3 reads CASSIGSGGEQFF. The CDR3 nucleotides are TGTGCCAGCAGCATAGGGTCAGGCGGTGAGCAGTTCTTC.

This clonotype was counted between two and nine times. The chain has TRBV9 and TRBJ2-1; D is unresolved. V was pared by 0 bases and J by 7 bases, with 8 bases between. CDR3 size: 13 residues. Germline CDR1 is SGDLS and CDR2 is YYNGEE. CDR3 sequence: CASSVAPGNEQFF. The CDR3 coding sequence is TGTGCCAGCAGCGTAGCTCCCGGGAATGAGCAGTTCTTC. Supplemented by reference TRBV9 and TRBJ2-1, the full variable domain reads DSGVTQTPKHLITATGQRVTLRCSPRSGDLSVYWYQQSLDQGLQFLIQYYNGEERAKGNILERFSAQQFPDLHSELNLSSLELGDSALYFCASSVAPGNEQFFGPGTRLTVL.

V gene TRBV27 combines with J gene TRBJ1-1; the D gene is possibly TRBD1 (5 bases). CDR1 is MNHEY and CDR2 is SMNVEV in the germline V gene (reference sequence). The V gene lost 4 bases and the J gene lost 1 base, with 10 bases spanning the gap. This CDR3 spans 14 amino acids. CDR3 sequence (DNA): TGTGCCAGCAGTTCCTATGGACAGAACACTGAAGCTTTCTTT. This encodes CASSSYGQNTEAFF.

The table lists this clonotype with a few counts. The chain carries TRBV7-9 and TRBJ2-7, with 10 positions matching TRBD1. V shed 5 bases, J shed 6 bases, and the junction held 16 bases outside the gene matches. Germline V CDR1 and CDR2: SEHNR, FQNEAQ (reference sequence). CDR3 length equals 17 residues. The CDR3 DNA is TGTGCCAGCAGCGCCTGGACAGGGGGGGGTGGAACCGGCGAGCAGTACTTC. Encoded protein: CASSAWTGGGGTGEQYF.

The chain couples TRBV25-1 to TRBJ2-1, with 10 bases identical to TRBD2. CDR3 size: 17 residues. V trimming: 5 bases; J trimming: 7 bases; junction bases outside the gene matches: 14. Germline V lookup: CDR1 MGHDK, CDR2 SYGVNS. The CDR3 bases are TGTGCCAGCAGTATCCAGCGGGGGGGAATACTTACAAATGAGCAGTTCTTC. This translates into CASSIQRGGILTNEQFF.

This clonotype showed up just a few times. The chain employs TRBV19 and TRBJ2-5; D not resolved. V shed 4 bases and J shed 2 bases, with 11 bases lying between them. CDR3 size: 14 residues. Germline loops: CDR1 LNHDA, CDR2 SQIVND (reference sequence). The CDR3 DNA is TGTGCCAGTAGTACACAGCACACTCAAGAGACCCAGTACTTC. The encoded protein is CASSTQHTQETQYF.

The J gene is TRBJ2-1, the V gene TRBV4-2; D gene unclear. The V gene's germline CDR1 is LGHNA and CDR2 YNFKEQ. V was cut by 4 bases and J by 6 bases, with 19 bases left in between. This CDR3 comprises 16 residues. The CDR3 protein is CASSPEILERFNEQFF. The CDR3 DNA is TGTGCCAGCAGCCCAGAGATTTTAGAGAGATTCAATGAGCAGTTCTTC.

J is TRBJ2-3 and V is TRBV5-6; 9 bases align to TRBD2. In germline, CDR1 is SGHDT, CDR2 YYEEEE. V lost 3 bases to trimming and J lost 3 bases; unmatched junction nucleotides: 8. This CDR3 comprises 16 residues. In nucleotides, the CDR3 is TGTGCCAGCAGCTGGGTAGCGGGGGCGGGAACAGATACGCAGTATTTT. The encoded protein is CASSWVAGAGTDTQYF.

The chain has TRBV13 and TRBJ1-1; no clear D gene. The CDR3 runs to 15 residues. Deletions cut 3 bases from V and 0 bases from J, with 11 bases between. Germline lookup yields CDR1 PRHDT and CDR2 FYEKMQ (reference sequence). CDR3 in DNA: TGTGCCAGCAGCTTTGAGCCGGGATTGAACACTGAAGCTTTCTTT. The encoded protein is CASSFEPGLNTEAFF.

The chain couples TRBV7-2 to TRBJ2-5; D not resolved. The V end was cut by 1 base, the J end by 9 bases, with 18 bases between. This CDR3 contains 15 residues. CDR1 is SGHTA and CDR2 is FQGNSA in the germline V gene. The CDR3 loop is CASSLEVSRAGAQYF. CDR3 sequence (DNA): TGTGCCAGCAGCTTAGAAGTGTCTAGGGCTGGGGCCCAGTACTTC.

This clonotype has a handful of counts. The V gene is TRBV6-2 or TRBV6-3, the J gene TRBJ2-1; 8 bases are a match to TRBD2. The germline CDR1 and CDR2 sequences are MNHEY and SVGEGT. This CDR3 comprises 15 residues. With 4 bases clipped from V and 8 bases from J, the junction kept 10 bases outside the gene matches. Here the CDR3 reads CASSLGGGSWDEQFF. The CDR3 DNA follows: TGTGCCAGCAGTTTGGGCGGGGGGTCCTGGGATGAGCAGTTCTTC.

The rearrangement joins TRBV6-6 to TRBJ2-2, with unresolved D. V dropped 9 bases and J dropped 8 bases, with 16 bases sitting between them. This CDR3 contains 13 residues. CDR1 is MNHNY and CDR2 is SVGAGI in the germline V gene (reference sequence). The CDR3 is CASTGRIEGELFF. CDR3 in DNA: TGTGCCAGTACTGGACGGATCGAGGGGGAGCTGTTTTTT.

V gene TRBV5-1 combines with J gene TRBJ2-5; 7 nucleotides match TRBD1. The germline V gene has CDR1 SGHRS and CDR2 YFSETQ. V shed 3 bases, J shed 2 bases, and the junction held 7 bases outside the gene matches. The CDR3 runs to 15 residues. CDR3 residues: CASSSSPGQQETQYF. CDR3 in DNA: TGCGCCAGCAGCTCGTCGCCGGGACAGCAAGAGACCCAGTACTTC. Using reference TRBV5-1 and TRBJ2-5 for the parts outside the CDR3, the full variable domain is KAGVTQTPRYLIKTRGQQVTLSCSPISGHRSVSWYQQTPGQGLQFLFEYFSETQRNKGNFPGRFSGRQFSNSRSEMNVSTLELGDSALYLCASSSSPGQQETQYFGPGTRLLVL.

This sequence joins TRBV2 and TRBJ2-1; D is unresolved. V shed 5 bases and J shed 9 bases, with 14 bases lying between them. Germline loops: CDR1 SNHLY, CDR2 FYNNEI. The CDR3 is made up of 13 amino acids. CDR3 amino acids: CASSPEVAGEQFF. CDR3 nucleotides: TGTGCCAGCAGTCCTGAAGTAGCCGGTGAGCAGTTCTTC.